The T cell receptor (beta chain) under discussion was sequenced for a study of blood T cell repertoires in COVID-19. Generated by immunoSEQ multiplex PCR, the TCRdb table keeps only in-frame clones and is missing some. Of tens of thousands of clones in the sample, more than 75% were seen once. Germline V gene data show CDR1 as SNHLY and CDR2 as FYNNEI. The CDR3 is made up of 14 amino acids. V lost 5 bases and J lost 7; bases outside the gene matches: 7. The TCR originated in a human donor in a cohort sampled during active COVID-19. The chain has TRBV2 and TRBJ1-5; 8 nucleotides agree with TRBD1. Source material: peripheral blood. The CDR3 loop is CASSRQGLGQPQHF. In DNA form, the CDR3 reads TGTGCCAGCAGTAGACAGGGGCTCGGGCAGCCCCAGCATTTT.